This TCR beta chain was found in a study of blood T cell repertoires in COVID-19. Sequenced by immunoSEQ multiplex PCR; TCRdb stores in-frame clones only, minus some. The table lists some 170,000 clones, 70% to 85% of them singletons. Trimming left V 0 bases short and J 6 bases short, with 13 bases between. Germline V gene sequence: CDR1 SGHNT, CDR2 YYREEE (reference sequence). The CDR3 runs 15 residues. Which cohort a participant joined came from the clinical history participants gave. This chain links TRBV5-4 with TRBJ1-3; D gene unclear. This TCR derives from a man aged 45-65 years who had recovered from COVID-19. Sequenced material: PBMCs or T cells enriched from blood (not recorded which). The DNA for the CDR3 is TGTGCCAGCAGCTTGGATCCAGGTGCTGAAAACACCATATATTTT. Protein product: CASSLDPGAENTIYF.